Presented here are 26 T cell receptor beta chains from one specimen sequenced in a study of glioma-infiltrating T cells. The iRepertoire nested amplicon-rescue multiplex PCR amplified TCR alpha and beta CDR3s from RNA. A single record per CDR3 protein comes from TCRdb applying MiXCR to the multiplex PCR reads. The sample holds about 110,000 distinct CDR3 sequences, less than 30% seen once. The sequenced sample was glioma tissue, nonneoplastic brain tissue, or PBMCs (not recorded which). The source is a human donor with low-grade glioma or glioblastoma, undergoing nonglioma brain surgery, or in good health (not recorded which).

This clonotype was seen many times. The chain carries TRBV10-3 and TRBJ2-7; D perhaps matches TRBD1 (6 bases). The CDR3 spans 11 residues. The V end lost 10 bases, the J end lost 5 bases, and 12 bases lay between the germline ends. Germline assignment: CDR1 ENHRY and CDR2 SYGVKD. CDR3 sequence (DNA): TGTGCCACCGGACAGTCTAACGAGCAGTACTTC. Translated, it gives CATGQSNEQYF.

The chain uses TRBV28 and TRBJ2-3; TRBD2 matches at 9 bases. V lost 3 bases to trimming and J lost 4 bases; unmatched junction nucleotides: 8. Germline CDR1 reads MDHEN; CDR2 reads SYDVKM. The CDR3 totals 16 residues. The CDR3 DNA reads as TGTGCCAGCAGTTTTCCGGCTAGCGGGACAGCAGATACGCAGTATTTT. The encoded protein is CASSFPASGTADTQYF. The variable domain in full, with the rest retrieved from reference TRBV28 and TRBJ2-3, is DVKVTQSSRYLVKRTGEKVFLECVQDMDHENMFWYRQDPGLGLRLIYFSYDVKMKEKGDIPEGYSVSREKKERFSLILESASTNQTSMYLCASSFPASGTADTQYFGPGTRLTVL.

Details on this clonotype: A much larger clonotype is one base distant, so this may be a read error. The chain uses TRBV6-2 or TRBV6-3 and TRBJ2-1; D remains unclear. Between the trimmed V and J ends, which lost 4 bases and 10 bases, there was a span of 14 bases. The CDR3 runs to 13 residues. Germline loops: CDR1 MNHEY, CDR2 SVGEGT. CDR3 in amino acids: CASSLGRLYEQFF. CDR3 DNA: TGTGCCAGCAGTTTAGGACGGCTCTACGAGCAGTTCTTC.

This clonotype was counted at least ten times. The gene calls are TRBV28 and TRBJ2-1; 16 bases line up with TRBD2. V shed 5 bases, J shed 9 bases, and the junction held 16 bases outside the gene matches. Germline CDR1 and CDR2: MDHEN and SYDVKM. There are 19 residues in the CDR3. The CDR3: CASSPGLAGGPGVGTEQFF. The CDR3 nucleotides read TGTGCCAGCAGTCCGGGACTAGCGGGAGGGCCAGGGGTTGGTACTGAGCAGTTCTTC. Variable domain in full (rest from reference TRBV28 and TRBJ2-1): DVKVTQSSRYLVKRTGEKVFLECVQDMDHENMFWYRQDPGLGLRLIYFSYDVKMKEKGDIPEGYSVSREKKERFSLILESASTNQTSMYLCASSPGLAGGPGVGTEQFFGPGTRLTVL.

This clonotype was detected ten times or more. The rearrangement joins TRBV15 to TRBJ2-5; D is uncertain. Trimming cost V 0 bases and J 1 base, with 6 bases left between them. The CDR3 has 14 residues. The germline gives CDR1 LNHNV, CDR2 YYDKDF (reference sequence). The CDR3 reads CATSRDRAQETQYF. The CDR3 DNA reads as TGTGCCACCAGCAGAGATCGGGCCCAAGAGACCCAGTACTTC.

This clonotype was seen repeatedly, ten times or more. This CDR3 is CASSPGGTGIEETQYF. CDR3 DNA sequence: TGTGCCAGCAGTCCTGGGGGGACAGGGATTGAAGAGACCCAGTACTTC. This rearrangement joins TRBV6-2 or TRBV6-3 to TRBJ2-5; 9 bases are a match to TRBD1. Germline-derived CDR1 and CDR2 are MNHEY and SVGEGT. V trimming: 5 bases; J trimming: 3 bases; junction bases outside the gene matches: 10. The CDR3 length is 16 residues.

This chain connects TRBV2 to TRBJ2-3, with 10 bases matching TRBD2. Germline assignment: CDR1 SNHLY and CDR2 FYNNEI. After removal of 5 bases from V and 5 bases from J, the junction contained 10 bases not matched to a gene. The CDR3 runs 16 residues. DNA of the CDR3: TGTGCCAGCAGTTACTGGGGTAGCGGGGGGATAGATACGCAGTATTTT. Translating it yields CASSYWGSGGIDTQYF. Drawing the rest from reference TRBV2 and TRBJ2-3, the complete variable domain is EPEVTQTPSHQVTQMGQEVILRCVPISNHLYFYWYRQILGQKVEFLVSFYNNEISEKSEIFDDQFSVERPDGSNFTLKIRSTKLEDSAMYFCASSYWGSGGIDTQYFGPGTRLTVL.

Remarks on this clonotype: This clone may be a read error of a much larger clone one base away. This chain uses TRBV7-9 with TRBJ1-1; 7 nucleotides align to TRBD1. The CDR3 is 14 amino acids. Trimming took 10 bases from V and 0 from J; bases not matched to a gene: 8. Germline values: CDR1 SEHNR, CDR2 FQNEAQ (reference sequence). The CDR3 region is CATLSGTVNTEAFF. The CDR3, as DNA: TGTGCCACCCTATCCGGGACAGTGAACACTGAAGCTTTCTTT.

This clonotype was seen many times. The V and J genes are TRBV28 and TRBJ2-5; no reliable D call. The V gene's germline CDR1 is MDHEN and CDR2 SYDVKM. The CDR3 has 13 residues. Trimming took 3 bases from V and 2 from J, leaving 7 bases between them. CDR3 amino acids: CASSLDLQETQYF. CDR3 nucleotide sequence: TGTGCCAGCAGTTTGGACCTTCAAGAGACCCAGTACTTC. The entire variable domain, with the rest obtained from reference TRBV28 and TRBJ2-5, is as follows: DVKVTQSSRYLVKRTGEKVFLECVQDMDHENMFWYRQDPGLGLRLIYFSYDVKMKEKGDIPEGYSVSREKKERFSLILESASTNQTSMYLCASSLDLQETQYFGPGTRLLVL.

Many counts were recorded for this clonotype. In nucleotides, the CDR3 is TGTGCCAGCAGTGAAGCCCCCCCGGGGAGCACTGAAGCTTTCTTT. It specifies CASSEAPPGSTEAFF. This chain links TRBV6-1 with TRBJ1-1; D remains ambiguous. The CDR3 length is 15 residues. The V and J ends lost 0 bases and 4 bases respectively, with 12 bases between them. CDR1 is MNHNS and CDR2 is SASEGT in the germline V gene.

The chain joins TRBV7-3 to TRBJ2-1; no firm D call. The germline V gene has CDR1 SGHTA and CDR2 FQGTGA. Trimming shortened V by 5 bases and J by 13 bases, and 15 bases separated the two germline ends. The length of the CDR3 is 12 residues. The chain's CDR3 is CASSPSYIDQFF. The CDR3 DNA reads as TGTGCCAGCAGCCCCTCCTACATTGATCAGTTCTTC.

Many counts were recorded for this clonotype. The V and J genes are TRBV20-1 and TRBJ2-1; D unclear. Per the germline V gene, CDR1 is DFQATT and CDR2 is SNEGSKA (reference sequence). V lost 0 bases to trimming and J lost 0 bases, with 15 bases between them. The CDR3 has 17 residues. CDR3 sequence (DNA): TGCAGTGCTAGAGAATGGTCCGTGTGGGACTCCTACAATGAGCAGTTCTTC. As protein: CSAREWSVWDSYNEQFF.

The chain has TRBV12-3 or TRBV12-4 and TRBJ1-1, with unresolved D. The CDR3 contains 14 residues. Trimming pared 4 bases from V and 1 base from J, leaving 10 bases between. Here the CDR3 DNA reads TGTGCCAGCAGTTCTGTGGGCGGGAACACTGAAGCTTTCTTT. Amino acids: CASSSVGGNTEAFF.

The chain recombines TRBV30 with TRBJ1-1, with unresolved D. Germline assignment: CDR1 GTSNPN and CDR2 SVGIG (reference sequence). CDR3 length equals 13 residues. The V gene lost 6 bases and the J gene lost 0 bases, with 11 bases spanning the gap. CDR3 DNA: TGTGCCTGCTCGGAGCAGATGAACACTGAAGCTTTCTTT. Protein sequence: CACSEQMNTEAFF.

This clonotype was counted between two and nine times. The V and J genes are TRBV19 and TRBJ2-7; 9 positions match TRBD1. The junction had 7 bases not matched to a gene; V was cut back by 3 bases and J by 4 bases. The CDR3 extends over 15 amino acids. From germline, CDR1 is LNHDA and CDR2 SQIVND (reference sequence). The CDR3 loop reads CASSIPGTGFYEQYF. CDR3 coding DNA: TGTGCCAGTAGTATCCCCGGGACAGGGTTTTACGAGCAGTACTTC.

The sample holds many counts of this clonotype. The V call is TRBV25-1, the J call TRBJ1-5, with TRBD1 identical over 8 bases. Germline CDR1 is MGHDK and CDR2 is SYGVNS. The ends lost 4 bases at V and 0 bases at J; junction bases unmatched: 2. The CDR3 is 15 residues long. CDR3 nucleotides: TGTGCCAGCAGTGGCGGGACAGGTAGCAATCAGCCCCAGCATTTT. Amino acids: CASSGGTGSNQPQHF.

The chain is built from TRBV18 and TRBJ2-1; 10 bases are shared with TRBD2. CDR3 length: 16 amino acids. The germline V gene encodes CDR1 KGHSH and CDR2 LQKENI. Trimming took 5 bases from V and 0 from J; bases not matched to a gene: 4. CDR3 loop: CASSKASGSSYNEQFF. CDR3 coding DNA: TGTGCCAGCTCAAAGGCTAGCGGGAGCTCCTACAATGAGCAGTTCTTC.

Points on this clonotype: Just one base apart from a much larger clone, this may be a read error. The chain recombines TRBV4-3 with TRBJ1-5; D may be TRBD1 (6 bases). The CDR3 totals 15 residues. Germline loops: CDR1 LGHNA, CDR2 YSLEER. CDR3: CASSQGHLSNQPRHF. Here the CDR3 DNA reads TGCGCCAGCAGCCAGGGACACTTGAGCAATCAGCCCCGGCATTTT.

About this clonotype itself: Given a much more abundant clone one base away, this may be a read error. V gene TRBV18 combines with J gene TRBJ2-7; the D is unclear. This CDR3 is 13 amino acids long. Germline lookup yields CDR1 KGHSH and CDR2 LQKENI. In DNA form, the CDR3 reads TGTACCAGCTCACCAAGCACCCTTGGAGAGCAGTACTTC. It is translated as CTSSPSTLGEQYF.

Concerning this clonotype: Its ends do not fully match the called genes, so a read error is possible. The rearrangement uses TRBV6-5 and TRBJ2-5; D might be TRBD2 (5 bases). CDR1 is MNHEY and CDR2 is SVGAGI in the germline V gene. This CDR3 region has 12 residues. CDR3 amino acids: CACSYLAETQHF. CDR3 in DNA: TGTGCCTGCAGTTATCTAGCAGAGACCCAGCACTTC.

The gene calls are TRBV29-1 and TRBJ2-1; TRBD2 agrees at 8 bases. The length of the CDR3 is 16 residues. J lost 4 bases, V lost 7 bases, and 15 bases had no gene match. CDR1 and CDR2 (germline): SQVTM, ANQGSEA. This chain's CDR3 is CSATSSPGGAYNEQFF. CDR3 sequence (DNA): TGCAGCGCCACCTCTTCGCCCGGGGGGGCATACAATGAGCAGTTCTTC.

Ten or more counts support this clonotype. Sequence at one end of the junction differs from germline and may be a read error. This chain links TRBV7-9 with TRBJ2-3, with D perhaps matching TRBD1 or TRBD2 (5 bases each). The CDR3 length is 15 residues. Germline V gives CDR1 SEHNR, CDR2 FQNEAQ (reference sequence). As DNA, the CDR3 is TGTGCCAGCACCACCTCCTGGCAGGGAGTAGATCCGCAGTATTTT. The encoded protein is CASTTSWQGVDPQYF. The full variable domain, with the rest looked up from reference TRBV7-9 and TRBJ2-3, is DTGVSQNPRHKITKRGQNVTFRCDPISEHNRLYWYRQTLGQGPEFLTYFQNEAQLEKSRLLSDRFSAERPKGSFSTLEIQRTEQGDSAMYLCASTTSWQGVDPQYFGPGTRLTVL.

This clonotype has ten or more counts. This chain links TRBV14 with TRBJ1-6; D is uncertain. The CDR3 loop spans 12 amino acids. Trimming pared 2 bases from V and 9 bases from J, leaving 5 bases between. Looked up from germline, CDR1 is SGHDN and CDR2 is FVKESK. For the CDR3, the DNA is TGTGCCAGCAGCCAAAGAGGTTCACCCCTCCACTTT. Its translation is CASSQRGSPLHF.

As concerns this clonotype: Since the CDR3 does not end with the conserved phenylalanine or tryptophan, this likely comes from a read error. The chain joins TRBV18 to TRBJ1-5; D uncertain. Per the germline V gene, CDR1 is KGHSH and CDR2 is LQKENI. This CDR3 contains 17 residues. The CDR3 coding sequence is TGTGCCGGCTCACGAAACCGGGCCCCACTCGGGGATCAGCCCCAGCATTCT. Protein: CAGSRNRAPLGDQPQHS.

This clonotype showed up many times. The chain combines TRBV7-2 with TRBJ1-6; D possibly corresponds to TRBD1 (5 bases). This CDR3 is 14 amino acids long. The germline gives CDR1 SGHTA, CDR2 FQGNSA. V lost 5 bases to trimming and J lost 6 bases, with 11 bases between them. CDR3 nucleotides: TGTGCCAGCAGCGGGGGGGGGGGTAATTCACCCCTCCACTTT. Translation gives CASSGGGGNSPLHF.

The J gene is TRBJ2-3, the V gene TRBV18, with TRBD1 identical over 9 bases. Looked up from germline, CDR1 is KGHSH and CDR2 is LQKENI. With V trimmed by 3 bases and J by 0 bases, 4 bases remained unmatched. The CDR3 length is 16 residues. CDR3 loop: CASSPGTGPSTDTQYF. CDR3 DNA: TGTGCCAGCTCACCCGGGACAGGGCCTAGCACAGATACGCAGTATTTT.